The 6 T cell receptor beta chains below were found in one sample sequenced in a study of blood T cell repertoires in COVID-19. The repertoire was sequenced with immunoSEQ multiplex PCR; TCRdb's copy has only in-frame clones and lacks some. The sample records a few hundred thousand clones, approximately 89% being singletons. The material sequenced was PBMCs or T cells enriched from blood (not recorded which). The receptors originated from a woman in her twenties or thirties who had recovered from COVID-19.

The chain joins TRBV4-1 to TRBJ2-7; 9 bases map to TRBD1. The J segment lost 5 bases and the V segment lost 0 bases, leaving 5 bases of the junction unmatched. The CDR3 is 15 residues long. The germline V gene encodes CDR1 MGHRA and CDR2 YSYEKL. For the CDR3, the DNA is TGCGCCAGCAGCCAAGAGGGACAGGGAAGGAACGAGCAGTACTTC. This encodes CASSQEGQGRNEQYF.

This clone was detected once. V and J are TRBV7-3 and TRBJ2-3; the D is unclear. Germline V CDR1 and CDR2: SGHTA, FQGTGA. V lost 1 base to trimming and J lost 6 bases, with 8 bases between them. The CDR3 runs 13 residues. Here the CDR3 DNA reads TGTGCCAGCAGCTTAAAGGTCGGGGATACGCAGTATTTT. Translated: CASSLKVGDTQYF.

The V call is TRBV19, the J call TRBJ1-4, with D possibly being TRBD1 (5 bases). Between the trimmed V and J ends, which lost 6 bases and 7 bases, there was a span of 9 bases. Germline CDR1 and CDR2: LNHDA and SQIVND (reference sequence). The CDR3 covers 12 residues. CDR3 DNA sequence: TGTGCCAGTAGCCGAGACAGTGAAAAACTGTTTTTT. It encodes CASSRDSEKLFF.

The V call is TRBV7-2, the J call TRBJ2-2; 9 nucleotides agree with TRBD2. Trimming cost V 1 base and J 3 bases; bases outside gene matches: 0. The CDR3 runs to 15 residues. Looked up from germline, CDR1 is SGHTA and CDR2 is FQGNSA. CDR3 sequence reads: CASSLGGRDTGELFF. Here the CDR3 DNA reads TGTGCCAGCAGCTTAGGCGGGAGGGACACCGGGGAGCTGTTTTTT. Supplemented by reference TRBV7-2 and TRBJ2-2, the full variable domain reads GAGVSQSPSNKVTEKGKDVELRCDPISGHTALYWYRQSLGQGLEFLIYFQGNSAPDKSGLPSDRFSAERTGGSVSTLTIQRTQQEDSAVYLCASSLGGRDTGELFFGEGSRLTVL.

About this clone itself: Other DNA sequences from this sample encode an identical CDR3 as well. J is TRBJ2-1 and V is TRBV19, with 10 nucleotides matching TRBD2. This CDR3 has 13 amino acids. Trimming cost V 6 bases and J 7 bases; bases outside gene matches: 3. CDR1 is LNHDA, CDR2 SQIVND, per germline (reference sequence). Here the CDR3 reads CASSSSGRNEQFF. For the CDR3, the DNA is TGTGCCAGTAGCAGTAGCGGGAGGAATGAGCAGTTCTTC.

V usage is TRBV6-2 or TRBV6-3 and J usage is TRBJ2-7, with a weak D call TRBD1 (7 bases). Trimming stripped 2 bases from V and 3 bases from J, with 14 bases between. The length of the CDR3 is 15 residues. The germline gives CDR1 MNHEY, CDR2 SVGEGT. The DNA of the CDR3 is TGTGCCAGCAGTTACGGGGGGACAGTCAACTACGAGCAGTACTTC. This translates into CASSYGGTVNYEQYF.